The text below deals with one TCR beta chain. Its antigen remains unknown. This entry is derived from a study of cytomegalovirus exposure and HLA in healthy donors. Study results and caveats: Researchers reported from a later analysis that most CMV-associated TCR beta chains appeared HLA-restricted. Generally TCR sequences proved uncommon, though certain public TCRs appeared in numerous donors.

Healthy bone marrow donors formed the donor group. The CMV serostatus of this donor went unrecorded. The length of the CDR3 is 13 residues. Germline CDR1 reads SGHNT; CDR2 reads YYREEE (reference sequence). Primers included in the PCR were 60 Vbeta and 13 Jbeta primers. This table comes from immunoSEQ multiplex PCR, and its TCRdb copy is limited to in-frame clones, with some not included. This table holds some 150,000 clones, under 80% found once. This sequence joins TRBV5-4 and TRBJ2-5; the D is unclear. Judging by the DNA end, TRBJ2-7 fits better; the J call may be wrong. Sequencing used PBMCs. The receptor was isolated from a human donor in good health. The CDR3, as DNA: TGTGCCAGCAGCTTGTCACAGACCTACGAGCAGTACTTC. It yields the protein CASSLSQTYEQYF.